This T cell receptor (beta chain) originates from a study of cytomegalovirus exposure and HLA in healthy donors. Looking at the study overall: Both the 120 or so validation repertoires and the 500 to 700 first-cohort repertoires used the same platform, as reported by a later analysis. Overall study results and limits: A classifier reportedly called cytomegalovirus status with high sensitivity and specificity. TCR sequences were mostly rare, though some public TCRs occurred in many donors. Associated with cytomegalovirus, according to the listing, were around 160 TCR beta chains.

The sample holds one count of this clone. Antigen: not known. The CDR3 contains 14 residues. Germline assignment: CDR1 WNHNN and CDR2 SYGVQD (reference sequence). V was clipped by 5 bases and J by 5 bases; unmatched bases: 3. Sequencing was performed with immunoSEQ multiplex PCR; in TCRdb, only in-frame clones are kept and a portion is missing. This table has 65,000 to 85,000 clones, roughly 96% appearing once. Sequenced: PBMCs. The receptor's source is a woman aged 18-29 years in good health and CMV-seronegative. The chain carries TRBV10-1 and TRBJ2-1; 10 nucleotides align to TRBD2. CDR3: CASSSGGAHNEQFF. The CDR3 DNA follows: TGCGCCAGCAGTAGCGGGGGGGCCCACAATGAGCAGTTCTTC.